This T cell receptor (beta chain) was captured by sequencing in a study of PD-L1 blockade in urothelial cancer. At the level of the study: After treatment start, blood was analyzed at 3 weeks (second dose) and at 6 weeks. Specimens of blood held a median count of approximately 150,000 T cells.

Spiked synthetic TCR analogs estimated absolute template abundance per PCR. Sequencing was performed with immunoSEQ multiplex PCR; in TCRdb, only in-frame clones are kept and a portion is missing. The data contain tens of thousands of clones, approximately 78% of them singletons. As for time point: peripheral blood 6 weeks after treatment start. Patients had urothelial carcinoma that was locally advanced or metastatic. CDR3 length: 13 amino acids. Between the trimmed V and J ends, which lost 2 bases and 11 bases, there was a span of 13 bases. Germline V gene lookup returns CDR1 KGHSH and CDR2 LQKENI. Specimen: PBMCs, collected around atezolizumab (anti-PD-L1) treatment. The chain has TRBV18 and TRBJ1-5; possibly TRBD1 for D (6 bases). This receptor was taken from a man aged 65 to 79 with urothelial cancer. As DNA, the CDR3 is TGTGCCAGCTCACCAGGTAACAGGGACGCCCAGCATTTT. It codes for CASSPGNRDAQHF.